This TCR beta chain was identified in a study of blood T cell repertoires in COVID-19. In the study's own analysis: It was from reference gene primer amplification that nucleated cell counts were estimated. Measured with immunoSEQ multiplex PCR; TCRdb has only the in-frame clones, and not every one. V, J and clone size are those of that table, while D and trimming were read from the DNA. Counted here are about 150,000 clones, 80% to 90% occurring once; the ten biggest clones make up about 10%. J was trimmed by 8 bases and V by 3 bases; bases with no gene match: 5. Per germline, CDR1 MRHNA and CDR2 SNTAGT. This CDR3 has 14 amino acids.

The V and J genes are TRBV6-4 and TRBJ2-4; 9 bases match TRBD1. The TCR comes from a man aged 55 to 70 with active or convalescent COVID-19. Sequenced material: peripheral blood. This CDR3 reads CASSEGQGTDIQYF. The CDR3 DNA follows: TGTGCCAGCAGTGAAGGACAGGGGACGGACATTCAGTACTTC.